Following are 2 T cell receptor beta chains from one sample sequenced in a study of OX40 agonist ivuxolimab in advanced cancers. The protocol was immunoSEQ multiplex PCR, while the TCRdb copy is restricted to in-frame clones and leaves out a portion. This table holds approximately 66,000 clones, 85% found once. Source: CD4+ or CD8+ T cells sorted from blood, taken in a trial of the OX40 agonist ivuxolimab. These receptor sequences come from an adult with an advanced solid tumor such as melanoma, head and neck, liver or kidney cancer.

The V and J genes are TRBV10-3 and TRBJ2-1, with TRBD2 as a possible D gene (5 bases). Looked up from germline, CDR1 is ENHRY and CDR2 is SYGVKD. Between the trimmed V and J ends, which lost 6 bases and 5 bases, there was a span of 11 bases. The CDR3 covers 13 residues. In nucleotides, the CDR3 is TGTGCCATCAGGAGGGAGATAGACAATGAGCAGTTCTTC. Its protein product is CAIRREIDNEQFF.

The count of this clone is one. The gene calls are TRBV29-1 and TRBJ2-1; 10 nucleotides match TRBD2. There are 15 residues in the CDR3. The germline V gene has CDR1 SQVTM and CDR2 ANQGSEA. Trimming cost V 0 bases and J 4 bases; bases outside gene matches: 3. CDR3 coding DNA: TGCAGCGTTGAAGATCCTAGCGGGGGTTACAATGAGCAGTTCTTC. Translating it yields CSVEDPSGGYNEQFF.